This section outlines one T cell receptor beta chain sequence together with its context. Per the germline V gene, CDR1 is SGHNT and CDR2 is YENEEA. This CDR3 is built from 13 residues. The V gene lost 2 bases and the J gene lost 0 bases, with 4 bases spanning the gap. The record originates from a study of radiotherapy plus CTLA-4 blockade in lung cancer. The table came from immunoSEQ multiplex PCR; TCRdb's copy has only in-frame clones and leaves some out. The table shows some 30,000 clones, with about 79% occurring only once. The V call is TRBV11-3, the J call TRBJ1-1; D is ambiguous. Here the sequenced sample was peripheral blood, taken from a patient treated with radiotherapy plus ipilimumab. This receptor was identified in a human donor with non-small cell lung cancer that progressed on radiotherapy plus ipilimumab. In nucleotides, the CDR3 is TGTGCCAGCAGCTTACACATGAACACTGAAGCTTTCTTT. It yields the protein CASSLHMNTEAFF.